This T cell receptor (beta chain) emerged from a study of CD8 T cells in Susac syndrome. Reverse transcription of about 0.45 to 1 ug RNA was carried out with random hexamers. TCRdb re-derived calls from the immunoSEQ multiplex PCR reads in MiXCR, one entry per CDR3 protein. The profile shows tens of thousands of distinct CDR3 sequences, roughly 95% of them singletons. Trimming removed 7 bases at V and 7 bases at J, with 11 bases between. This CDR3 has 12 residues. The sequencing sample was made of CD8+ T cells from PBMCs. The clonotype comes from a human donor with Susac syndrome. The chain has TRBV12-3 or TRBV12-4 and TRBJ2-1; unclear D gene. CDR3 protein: CASTFPINEQFF. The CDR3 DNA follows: TGTGCCAGCACTTTTCCCATAAATGAGCAGTTCTTC.